This T cell receptor beta chain is drawn from a study of T cell responses to AZD1222 COVID-19 vaccine. A remark on this clone: Its antigen is currently unknown.

The study, taken as a whole, reports: Two AZD1222 doses significantly raised spike-specific TCR breadth and depth over controls. It was only six AZD1222 recipients who were seropositive at baseline.

This CDR3 spans 13 amino acids. Germline values: CDR1 LGHNT, CDR2 FRNRAP. Trimming cost V 1 base and J 1 base, with 4 bases left between them. TCRdb keeps only in-frame clones here, not all; method: immunoSEQ multiplex PCR. There are roughly 140,000 clones in the sample; roughly nine tenths occur only once, and 9% to 9.5% lies in the top ten. The TCR originated in an adult who received the AZD1222 COVID-19 vaccine. The material was peripheral blood, obtained 28 days after the second AZD1222 dose. This rearrangement joins TRBV12-5 to TRBJ1-1; no clear D. The CDR3 region is CASGLDGNTEAFF. In DNA, the CDR3 is TGTGCTAGTGGTTTGGACGGGAACACTGAAGCTTTCTTT.